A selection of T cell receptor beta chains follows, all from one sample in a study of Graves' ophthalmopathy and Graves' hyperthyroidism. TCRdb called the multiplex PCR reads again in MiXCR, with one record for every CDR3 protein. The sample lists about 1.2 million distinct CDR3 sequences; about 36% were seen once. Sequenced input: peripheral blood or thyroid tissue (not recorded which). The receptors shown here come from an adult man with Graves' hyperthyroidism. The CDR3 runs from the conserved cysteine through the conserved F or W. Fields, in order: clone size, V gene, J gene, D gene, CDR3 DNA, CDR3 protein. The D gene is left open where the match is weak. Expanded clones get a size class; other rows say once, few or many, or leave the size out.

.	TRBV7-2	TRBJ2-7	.	TGTGCCAGCAGCCTTCAGGAACTATGGGGCTACGAGCAGTACTTC	CASSLQELWGYEQYF
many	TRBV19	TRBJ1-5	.	TGTGCCAGTAGTCGCGGTATCCGCGGCGATCAGCCCCAGCATTTT	CASSRGIRGDQPQHF
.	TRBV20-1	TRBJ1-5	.	TGCAGTGCCAAGACAGAGACCCAGCATTTT	CSAKTETQHF
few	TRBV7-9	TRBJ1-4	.	TGTGCCAGCAGCCAAGATGTGGCTTCTAATGAAAAACTGTTTTTT	CASSQDVASNEKLFF
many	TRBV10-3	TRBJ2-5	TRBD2	TGTGCCAGCGGGACTAGCGGGAGTGGTACGGTTGAGACCCAGTACTTC	CASGTSGSGTVETQYF
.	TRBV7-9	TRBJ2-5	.	TGTGCCAGCAGCTTAGCGGGAAGCGATGAGACCCAGTACTTC	CASSLAGSDETQYF
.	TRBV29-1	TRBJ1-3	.	TGCAGCGCCGGCGGGGGAACGAGCTCTGGAAACACCATATATTTT	CSAGGGTSSGNTIYF
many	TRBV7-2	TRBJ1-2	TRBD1	TGTGCCAGCACCGAACAGGGGGGCGGCTATGGCTACACCTTC	CASTEQGGGYGYTF
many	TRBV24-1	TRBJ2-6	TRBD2	TGTGCCACCAGTGGTTATTCCGGGGGGACGGGGGCCAACGTCCTGACTTTC	CATSGYSGGTGANVLTF
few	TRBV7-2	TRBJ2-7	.	TGTGCCAGCAGCTTAGTTGGGCGGACTCAATCCGAGCAGTACTTC	CASSLVGRTQSEQYF
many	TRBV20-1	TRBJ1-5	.	TGCAGTGCCACCATCCGGGACAACCGCAATCAGCCCCAGCATTTT	CSATIRDNRNQPQHF
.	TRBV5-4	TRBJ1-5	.	TGTGCCAGCAGCTTGGGACGGAGCCTACTCCCCAATCAGCCCCAGCATTTT	CASSLGRSLLPNQPQHF
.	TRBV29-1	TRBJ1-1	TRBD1	TGCAGCGTTAATGACAGGGGACTGGGGGACACTGAAGCTTTCTTT	CSVNDRGLGDTEAFF
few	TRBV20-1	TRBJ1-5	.	TGCAGTGCTACCCCGCTTGGGGGCGCGGATCAGCCCCAGCATTTT	CSATPLGGADQPQHF
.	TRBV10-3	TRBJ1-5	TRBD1	TGTGCCATCAGTGCCACAGGGGCCACCGAGCCCCAGCATTTT	CAISATGATEPQHF
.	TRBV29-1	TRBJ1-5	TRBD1	TGCAGCGTTGGACGGGGGACAGATCAGCCCCAGCATTTT	CSVGRGTDQPQHF
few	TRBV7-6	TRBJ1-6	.	TGTGCCAGCAGCTTTCGCCAGGGAGAATCACCCCTCCACTTT	CASSFRQGESPLHF
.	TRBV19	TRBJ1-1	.	TGTGCCAGTAGTCCGCCGGGGGAACGGCTGAACACTGAAGCTTTCTTT	CASSPPGERLNTEAFF
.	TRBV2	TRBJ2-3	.	TGTGCCAGCATCTTTTTAGGGGCGGGAAGCACAGATACGCAGTATTTT	CASIFLGAGSTDTQYF
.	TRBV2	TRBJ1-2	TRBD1	TGTGCCAGCAGTTGGACAGGGGCGGGGGACTATGGCTACACCTTC	CASSWTGAGDYGYTF
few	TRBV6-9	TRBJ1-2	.	TGTGCCAGCAGTGAATGGGTAACAGGCCCCAGCTACACCTTC	CASSEWVTGPSYTF
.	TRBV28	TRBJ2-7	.	TGTGCCAGCAAAGTGGGCGGGGCCTCCTACGAGCAGTACTTC	CASKVGGASYEQYF
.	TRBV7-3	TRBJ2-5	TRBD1	TGTGCCAGCACAGCAGGGACAGGGGGAAAAGAGACCCAGTACTTC	CASTAGTGGKETQYF
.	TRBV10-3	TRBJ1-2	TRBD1	TGTGCCATCAGAAGTGACAGGGTCGGCTACACCTTC	CAIRSDRVGYTF
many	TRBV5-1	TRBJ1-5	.	TGCGCCAGCCGGGACCGTCGCAATCAGCCCCAGCATTTT	CASRDRRNQPQHF
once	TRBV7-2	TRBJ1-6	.	TGTGCCAGCAGCCCGCCTAGCGGGTCTAATTCACCCCTCCACTTT	CASSPPSGSNSPLHF
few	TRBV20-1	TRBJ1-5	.	TGCAGTGCTATGATTGACAATAGCAATCAGCCCCAGCATTTT	CSAMIDNSNQPQHF
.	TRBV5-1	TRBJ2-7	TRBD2	TGCGCCAGCAGCCCACGGGGACTAGCGGGGAGAACCTACGAGCAGTACTTC	CASSPRGLAGRTYEQYF
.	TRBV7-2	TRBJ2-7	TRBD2	TGTGCCAGCAGCCAAGGCGGGAGGGCCCGTGAGCAGTACTTC	CASSQGGRAREQYF
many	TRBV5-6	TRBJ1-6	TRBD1	TGTGCCAGCAGCTTGCCGACAGGGACCGATTCACCCCTCCACTTT	CASSLPTGTDSPLHF
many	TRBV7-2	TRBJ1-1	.	TGTGCCAGCAGCTTGGTTGGGATGGGAGCTTTCTTT	CASSLVGMGAFF
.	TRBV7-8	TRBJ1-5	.	TGTGCCAGCAGCGTTCAAGCACAAGAGACCCAGCATTTT	CASSVQAQETQHF
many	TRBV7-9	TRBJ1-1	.	TGTGCCAGCACCCGGAATCCTGGCACTGAAGCTTTCTTT	CASTRNPGTEAFF